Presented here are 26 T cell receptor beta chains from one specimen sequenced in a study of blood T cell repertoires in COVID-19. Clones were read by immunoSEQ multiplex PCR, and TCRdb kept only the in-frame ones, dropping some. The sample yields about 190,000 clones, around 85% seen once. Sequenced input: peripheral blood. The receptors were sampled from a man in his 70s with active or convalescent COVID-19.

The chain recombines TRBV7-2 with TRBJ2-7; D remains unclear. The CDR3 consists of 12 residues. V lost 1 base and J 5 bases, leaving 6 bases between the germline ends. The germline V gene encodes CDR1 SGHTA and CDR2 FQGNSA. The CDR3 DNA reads TGTGCCAGCAGCTTAGTCGTTCACGAGCAGTACTTC. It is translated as CASSLVVHEQYF.

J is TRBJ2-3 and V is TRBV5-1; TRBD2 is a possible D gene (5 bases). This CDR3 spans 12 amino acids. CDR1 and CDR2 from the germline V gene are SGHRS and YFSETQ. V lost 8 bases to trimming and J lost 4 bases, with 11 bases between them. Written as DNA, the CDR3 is TGCGCCAGTTCCGAGGGTGCAGATACGCAGTATTTT. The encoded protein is CASSEGADTQYF.

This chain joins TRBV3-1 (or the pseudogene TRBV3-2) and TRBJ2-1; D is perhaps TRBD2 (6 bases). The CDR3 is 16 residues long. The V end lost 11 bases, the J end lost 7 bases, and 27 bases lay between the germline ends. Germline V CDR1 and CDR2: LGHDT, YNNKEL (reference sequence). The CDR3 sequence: CAAAYSGTGLFNEQFF. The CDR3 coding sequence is TGTGCCGCCGCATACTCGGGGACTGGCCTCTTTAATGAGCAGTTCTTC.

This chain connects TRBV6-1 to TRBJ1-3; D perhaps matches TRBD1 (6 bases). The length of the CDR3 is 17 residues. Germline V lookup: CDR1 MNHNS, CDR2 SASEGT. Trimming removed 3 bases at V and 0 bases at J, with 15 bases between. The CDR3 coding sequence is TGTGCCAGCAGTGAGGCTGGACAGCCGACCTCTGGAAACACCATATATTTT. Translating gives CASSEAGQPTSGNTIYF.

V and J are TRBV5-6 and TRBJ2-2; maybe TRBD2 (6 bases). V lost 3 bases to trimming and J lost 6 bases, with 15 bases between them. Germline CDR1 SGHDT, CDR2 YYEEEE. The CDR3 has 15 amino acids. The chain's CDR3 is CASSSYPGVPGELFF. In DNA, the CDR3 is TGTGCCAGCAGCTCTTATCCGGGAGTTCCCGGGGAGCTGTTTTTT.

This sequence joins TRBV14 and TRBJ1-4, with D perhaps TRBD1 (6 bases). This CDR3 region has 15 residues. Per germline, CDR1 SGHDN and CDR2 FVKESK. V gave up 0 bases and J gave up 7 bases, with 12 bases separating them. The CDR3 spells CASSQDVRGGEKLFF. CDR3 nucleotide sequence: TGTGCCAGCAGCCAAGATGTCAGGGGTGGTGAAAAACTGTTTTTT. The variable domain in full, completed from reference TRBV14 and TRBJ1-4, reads EAGVTQFPSHSVIEKGQTVTLRCDPISGHDNLYWYRRVMGKEIKFLLHFVKESKQDESGMPNNRFLAERTGGTYSTLKVQPAELEDSGVYFCASSQDVRGGEKLFFGSGTQLSVL.

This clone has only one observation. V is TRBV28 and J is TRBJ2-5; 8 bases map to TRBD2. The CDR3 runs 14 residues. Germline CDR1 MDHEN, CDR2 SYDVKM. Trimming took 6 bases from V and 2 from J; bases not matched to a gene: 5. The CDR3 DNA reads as TGTGCCAGCAGCCGTAGCGGGACACAAGAGACCCAGTACTTC. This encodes CASSRSGTQETQYF.

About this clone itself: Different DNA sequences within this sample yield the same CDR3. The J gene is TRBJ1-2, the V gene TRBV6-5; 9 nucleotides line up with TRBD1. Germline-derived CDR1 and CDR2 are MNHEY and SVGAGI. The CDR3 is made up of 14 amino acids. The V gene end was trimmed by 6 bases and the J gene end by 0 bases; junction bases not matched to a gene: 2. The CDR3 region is CASRNRGPNYGYTF. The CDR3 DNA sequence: TGTGCCAGCAGGAACAGGGGGCCTAACTATGGCTACACCTTC.

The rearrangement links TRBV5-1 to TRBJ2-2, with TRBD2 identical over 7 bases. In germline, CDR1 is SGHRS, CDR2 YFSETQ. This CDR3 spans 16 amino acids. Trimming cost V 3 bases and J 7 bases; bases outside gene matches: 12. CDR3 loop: CASSSLSGASGGELFF. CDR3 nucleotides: TGCGCCAGCAGCTCTTTAAGCGGGGCTTCGGGCGGGGAGCTGTTTTTT.

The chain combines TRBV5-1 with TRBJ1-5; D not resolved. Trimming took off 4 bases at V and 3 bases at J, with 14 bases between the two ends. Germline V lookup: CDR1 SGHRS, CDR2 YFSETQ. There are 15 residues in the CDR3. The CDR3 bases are TGCGCCAGCAGCCGGGGAGAGGGCGTCAATCAGCCCCAGCATTTT. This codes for CASSRGEGVNQPQHF. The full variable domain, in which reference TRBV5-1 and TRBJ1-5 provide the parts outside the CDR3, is KAGVTQTPRYLIKTRGQQVTLSCSPISGHRSVSWYQQTPGQGLQFLFEYFSETQRNKGNFPGRFSGRQFSNSRSEMNVSTLELGDSALYLCASSRGEGVNQPQHFGDGTRLSIL.

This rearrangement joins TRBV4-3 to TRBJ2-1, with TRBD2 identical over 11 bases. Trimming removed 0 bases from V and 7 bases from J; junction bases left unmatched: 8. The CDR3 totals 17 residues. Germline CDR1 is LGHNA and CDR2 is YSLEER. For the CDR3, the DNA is TGCGCCAGCAGCCAAGAGGATAGCGGGAGGGGCTGGAATGAGCAGTTCTTC. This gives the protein CASSQEDSGRGWNEQFF.

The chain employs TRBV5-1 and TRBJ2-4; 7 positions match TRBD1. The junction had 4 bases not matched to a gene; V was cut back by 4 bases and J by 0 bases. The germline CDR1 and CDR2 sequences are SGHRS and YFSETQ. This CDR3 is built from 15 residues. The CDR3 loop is CASSTGVIAKNIQYF. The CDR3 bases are TGCGCCAGCAGCACAGGGGTGATAGCCAAAAACATTCAGTACTTC.

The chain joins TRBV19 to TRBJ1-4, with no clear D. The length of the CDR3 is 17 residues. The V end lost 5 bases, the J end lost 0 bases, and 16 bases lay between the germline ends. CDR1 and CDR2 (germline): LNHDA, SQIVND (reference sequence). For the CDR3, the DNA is TGTGCCAGTAGTCCCACCCAGGATACGCCAACTAATGAAAAACTGTTTTTT. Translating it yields CASSPTQDTPTNEKLFF.

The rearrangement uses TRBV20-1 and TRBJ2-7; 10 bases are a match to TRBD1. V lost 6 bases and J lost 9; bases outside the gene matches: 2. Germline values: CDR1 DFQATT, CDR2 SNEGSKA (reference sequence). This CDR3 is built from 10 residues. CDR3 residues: CSAWTGGQYF. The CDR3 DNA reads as TGCAGTGCCTGGACAGGGGGGCAGTACTTC.

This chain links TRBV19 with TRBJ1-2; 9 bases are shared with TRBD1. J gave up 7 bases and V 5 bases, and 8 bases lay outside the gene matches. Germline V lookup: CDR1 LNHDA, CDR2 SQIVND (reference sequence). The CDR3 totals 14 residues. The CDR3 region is CASSPRDRESGYTF. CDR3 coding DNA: TGTGCCAGTAGTCCCCGGGACAGGGAGTCTGGCTACACCTTC. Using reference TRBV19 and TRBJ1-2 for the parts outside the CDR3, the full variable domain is DGGITQSPKYLFRKEGQNVTLSCEQNLNHDAMYWYRQDPGQGLRLIYYSQIVNDFQKGDIAEGYSVSREKKESFPLTVTSAQKNPTAFYLCASSPRDRESGYTFGSGTRLTVV.

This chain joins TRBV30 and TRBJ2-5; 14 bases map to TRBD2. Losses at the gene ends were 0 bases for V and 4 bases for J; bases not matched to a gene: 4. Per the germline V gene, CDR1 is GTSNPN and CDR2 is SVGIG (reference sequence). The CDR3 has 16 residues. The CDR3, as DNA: TGTGCCTGGAGTGTGGGGACTAGCGGGAGAAGAGAGACCCAGTACTTC. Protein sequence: CAWSVGTSGRRETQYF.

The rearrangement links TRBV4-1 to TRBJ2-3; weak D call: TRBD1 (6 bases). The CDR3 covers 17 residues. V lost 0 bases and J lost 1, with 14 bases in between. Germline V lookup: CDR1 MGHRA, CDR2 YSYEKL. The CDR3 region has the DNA TGCGCCAGCAGCCAAGATACAGGGCTCCTAGGCACAGATACGCAGTATTTT. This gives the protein CASSQDTGLLGTDTQYF.

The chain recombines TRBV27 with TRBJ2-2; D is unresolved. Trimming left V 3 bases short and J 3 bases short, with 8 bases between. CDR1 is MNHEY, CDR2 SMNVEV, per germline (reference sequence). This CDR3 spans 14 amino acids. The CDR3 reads CASSFGQYTGELFF. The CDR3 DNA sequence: TGTGCCAGCAGTTTTGGGCAGTACACCGGGGAGCTGTTTTTT.

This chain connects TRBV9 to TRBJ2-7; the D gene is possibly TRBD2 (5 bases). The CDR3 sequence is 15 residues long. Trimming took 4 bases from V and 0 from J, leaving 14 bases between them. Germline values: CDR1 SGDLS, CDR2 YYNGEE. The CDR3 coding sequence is TGTGCCAGCAGCCGTTTGATGGGAGACTCCTACGAGCAGTACTTC. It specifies CASSRLMGDSYEQYF.

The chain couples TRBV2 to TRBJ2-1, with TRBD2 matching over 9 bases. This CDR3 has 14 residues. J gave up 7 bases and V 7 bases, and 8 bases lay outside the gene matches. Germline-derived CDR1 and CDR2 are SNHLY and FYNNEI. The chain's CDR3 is CASMAGGERNEQFF. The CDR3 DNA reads TGTGCCAGCATGGCGGGGGGGGAGAGAAATGAGCAGTTCTTC.

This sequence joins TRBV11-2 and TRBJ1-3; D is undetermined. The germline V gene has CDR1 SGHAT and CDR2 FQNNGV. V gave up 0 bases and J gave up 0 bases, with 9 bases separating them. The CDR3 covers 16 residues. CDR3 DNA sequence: TGTGCCAGCAGCTTAGACCGCCTGAGCTCTGGAAACACCATATATTTT. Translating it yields CASSLDRLSSGNTIYF.

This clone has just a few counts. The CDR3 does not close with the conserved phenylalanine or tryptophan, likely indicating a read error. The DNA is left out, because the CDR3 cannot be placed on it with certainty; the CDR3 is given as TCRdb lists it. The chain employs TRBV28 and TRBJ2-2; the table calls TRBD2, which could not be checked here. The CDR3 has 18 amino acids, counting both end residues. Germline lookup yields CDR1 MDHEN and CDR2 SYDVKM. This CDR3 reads CASSSPRRDLGTRGAMSL.

The CDR3 nucleotides are TGTGCCAGCTCACCCACCGGGACAGGAGACTACGAGCAGTACTTC. It translates to CASSPTGTGDYEQYF. V and J are TRBV18 and TRBJ2-7; 8 bases are a match to TRBD1. This CDR3 spans 15 amino acids. Germline loops: CDR1 KGHSH, CDR2 LQKENI. The ends lost 3 bases at V and 3 bases at J; junction bases unmatched: 7.

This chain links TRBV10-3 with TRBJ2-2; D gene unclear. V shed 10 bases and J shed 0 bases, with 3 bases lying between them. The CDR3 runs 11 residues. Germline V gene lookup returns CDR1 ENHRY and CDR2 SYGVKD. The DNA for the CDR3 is TGTGCCACCTCGAACACCGGGGAGCTGTTTTTT. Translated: CATSNTGELFF.

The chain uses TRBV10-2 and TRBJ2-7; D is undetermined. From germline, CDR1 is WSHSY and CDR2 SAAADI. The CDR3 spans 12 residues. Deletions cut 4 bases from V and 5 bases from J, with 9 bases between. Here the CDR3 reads CASSGLGHEQYF. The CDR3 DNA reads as TGCGCCAGCAGTGGACTGGGTCACGAGCAGTACTTC.

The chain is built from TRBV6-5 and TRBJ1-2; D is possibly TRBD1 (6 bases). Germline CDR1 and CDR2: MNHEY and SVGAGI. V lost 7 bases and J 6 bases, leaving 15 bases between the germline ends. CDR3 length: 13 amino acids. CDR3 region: CASTQGQPDGYTF. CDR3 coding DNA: TGTGCCAGCACCCAAGGACAGCCAGATGGCTACACCTTC.